Listed below are T cell receptor beta chains from one sample, sequenced in a study of monozygotic twins with inflammatory bowel disease. For each CDR3 protein, TCRdb gives one entry from its re-call of the 5' RACE reads, without DNA. The sample totals around 450,000 distinct CDR3 sequences; its top ten clones hold about 2.2%. Sequenced: blood. Receptor source: a human donor with ulcerative colitis or Crohn's disease, or a healthy co-twin of an affected twin (not recorded which). The CDR3 runs from the conserved cysteine through the conserved F or W.

j_gene | v_gene | CDR3aa
TRBJ1-1 | TRBV5-1 | CASTGQLNTEAFF
TRBJ2-1 | TRBV20-1 | CSARGSWGGNEQFF
TRBJ2-7 | TRBV9 | CASSASGSYEQYF
TRBJ1-1 | TRBV7-9 | CASSSSPVSRAFF
TRBJ2-5 | TRBV7-3 | CASSLNGRIQETQYF
TRBJ2-7 | TRBV4-1 | CASSQGNSAAYEQYF
TRBJ1-2 | TRBV20-1 | CSAVDSQGLWGYTF
TRBJ2-1 | TRBV19 | CASHRDRVDNEQFF
TRBJ2-1 | TRBV20-1 | CSASESSYNEQFF
TRBJ1-1 | TRBV6-5 | CASGFPGDRATEAFF
TRBJ1-1 | TRBV5-1 | CASSGIYGNTEAFF
TRBJ2-7 | TRBV27 | CASSLLPGNGSYEQYF
TRBJ1-3 | TRBV7-2 | CASSPTPLSGNTIYF
TRBJ2-1 | TRBV11-3 | CASSSSHGVVQFF
TRBJ2-1 | TRBV11-1 | CASSLPLRGLAFSYNEQFF
TRBJ1-1 | TRBV24-1 | CATSDPAQNTEAFF
TRBJ2-7 | TRBV9 | CASSVARDGLGEQYF
TRBJ1-1 | TRBV9 | CASSVRTAQNTEAFF
TRBJ1-6 | TRBV7-2 | CASSPPGGVLHF
TRBJ2-7 | TRBV3-1 | CASSPRTGGDEQYF